A selection of T cell receptor beta chains follows, all from one sample in a study of cytomegalovirus exposure and HLA in healthy donors. The data were produced by immunoSEQ multiplex PCR, yet TCRdb's version contains in-frame clones alone and is incomplete. Of 150,000 to 200,000 clones in the sample, roughly 70% are singletons; the top ten hold more than 3%. Sequences were obtained from PBMCs. Every receptor here comes from a male donor in good health and CMV-seronegative. CDR3s include the opening cysteine and the closing phenylalanine or tryptophan. Each record gives: V gene, D gene, clone size, J gene, CDR3 protein, CDR3 DNA. A D gene is named only where the DNA matches it firmly. The listing skips clone size in some rows; elsewhere it reads once, few, many or a size class.

>TRBV4-3|.|once|TRBJ2-3
CASSQVLRGGTDTQYF
TGCGCCAGCAGCCAAGTTTTGAGGGGGGGAACAGATACGCAGTATTTT
>TRBV28|.|.|TRBJ1-1
CASSARRGPNTEAFF
TGTGCCAGCAGTGCCCGGCGAGGGCCGAACACTGAAGCTTTCTTT
>TRBV28|.|.|TRBJ2-2
CASSFSWGTGELFF
TGTGCCAGCAGTTTTAGTTGGGGAACCGGGGAGCTGTTTTTT
>TRBV5-1|.|.|TRBJ2-7
CASSLLQGSSYEQYF
TGCGCCAGCAGCTTACTACAGGGAAGCTCCTACGAGCAGTACTTC
>TRBV20-1|TRBD2|.|TRBJ2-1
CSAWTSWEQFF
TGCAGTGCTTGGACTAGTTGGGAGCAGTTCTTC
>TRBV28|.|.|TRBJ2-7
CASSDRWAPGEQYF
TGTGCCAGCAGTGACCGGTGGGCGCCGGGGGAGCAGTACTTC
>TRBV5-4|TRBD2|once|TRBJ2-7
CASSTMASGGYEQYF
TGTGCCAGCAGTACCATGGCTAGCGGGGGCTACGAGCAGTACTTC
>TRBV10-3|.|.|TRBJ2-3
CAIGSRSSTDTQYF
TGTGCCATCGGTAGCAGATCTAGCACAGATACGCAGTATTTT
>TRBV7-6|.|.|TRBJ2-3
CASSLGAGDTQYF
TGTGCCAGCAGCCTTGGCGCAGGAGATACGCAGTATTTT
>TRBV6-5|.|.|TRBJ2-2
CASKNRGGAGELFF
TGTGCCAGCAAAAACAGGGGGGGGGCCGGGGAGCTGTTTTTT
>TRBV10-3|TRBD2|.|TRBJ2-3
CAISEWGGSLADTQYF
TGTGCCATCAGTGAGTGGGGCGGGAGCTTGGCAGATACGCAGTATTTT
>TRBV28|TRBD2|few|TRBJ2-2
CASTLAGRDTGELFF
TGTGCCAGCACCTTAGCGGGGAGGGACACCGGGGAGCTGTTTTTT
>TRBV9|TRBD2|once|TRBJ2-1
CASSDSGTYNEQFF
TGTGCCAGCAGCGATAGCGGGACCTACAATGAGCAGTTCTTC
>TRBV4-2|.|few|TRBJ2-3
CASSQPSAGASTDTQYF
TGTGCCAGCAGCCAACCTTCCGCGGGGGCCAGCACAGATACGCAGTATTTT
>TRBV6-7|TRBD1|.|TRBJ2-3
CASSSTGTGLSTDTQYF
TGTGCCAGCAGTTCCACCGGGACAGGGTTGAGCACAGATACGCAATATTTT
>TRBV7-2|.|.|TRBJ1-2
CASSPTGRVGYTF
TGTGCCAGCAGCCCAACCGGCCGGGTAGGCTACACCTTC
>TRBV11-2|TRBD2|.|TRBJ2-1
CASSLAFRTSGKVHNEQFF
TGTGCCAGCAGCTTAGCTTTCCGGACTAGCGGGAAAGTCCACAATGAGCAGTTCTTC
>TRBV7-2|TRBD2|few|TRBJ2-3
CASSLGGTSLATDTQYF
TGTGCCAGCAGCTTAGGGGGGACTAGCCTCGCCACAGATACGCAGTATTTT
>TRBV5-4|TRBD2|.|TRBJ2-2
CASSPSGGGRAGELFF
TGTGCCAGCAGCCCATCCGGTGGCGGGAGGGCCGGGGAGCTGTTTTTT
>TRBV6-1|.|.|TRBJ2-7
CASSESPLKRPYEQYF
TGTGCCAGCAGTGAAAGCCCCCTTAAGCGACCCTACGAGCAGTACTTC
>TRBV7-3|TRBD2|.|TRBJ2-1
CASSSLAGGYNEQFF
TGTGCCAGCAGCTCTCTAGCGGGAGGTTACAATGAGCAGTTCTTC
>TRBV2|TRBD1|few|TRBJ1-5
CASSVMGQGNQPQHF
TGTGCCAGCAGTGTTATGGGACAGGGCAATCAGCCCCAGCATTTT
>TRBV9|.|.|TRBJ1-5
CASSQTGGRPRNQPQHF
TGTGCCAGCAGCCAAACGGGGGGACGGCCAAGGAATCAGCCCCAGCATTTT
>TRBV18|TRBD1|.|TRBJ2-6
CASSPGQGASSGANVLTF
TGTGCCAGCTCACCGGGACAGGGGGCATCGTCTGGGGCCAACGTCCTGACTTTC
>TRBV6-6|TRBD1|.|TRBJ2-3
CASSRRTGMVTDTQYF
TGTGCCAGCAGTCGGCGGACAGGGATGGTAACAGATACGCAGTATTTT
>TRBV10-3|.|.|TRBJ1-6
CAISESGEGNSPLHF
TGTGCCATCAGTGAGTCGGGGGAGGGTAACTCACCCCTCCACTTT
>TRBV5-3|TRBD2|.|TRBJ2-3
CARSWGGLAGGPPTDTQYF
TGTGCCAGAAGCTGGGGGGGACTAGCGGGAGGGCCCCCCACAGATACGCAGTATTTT
>TRBV30|TRBD1|.|TRBJ2-7
CAWTTGQGHEQYF
TGTGCCTGGACCACGGGACAGGGCCACGAGCAGTACTTC
>TRBV19|.|.|TRBJ2-7
CASSAGGAYEQYF
TGTGCCAGTAGTGCCGGGGGAGCCTACGAGCAGTACTTC
>TRBV9|.|.|TRBJ1-1
CASSAGGITEAFF
TGTGCCAGCAGCGCCGGGGGGATTACTGAAGCTTTCTTT
>TRBV5-1|.|few|TRBJ1-1
CASSLAGAGASEAFF
TGCGCCAGCAGCTTGGCCGGCGCAGGGGCATCTGAAGCTTTCTTT
>TRBV27|.|few|TRBJ2-2
CASSFQGSNTGELFF
TGTGCCAGCAGTTTTCAAGGGAGCAACACCGGGGAGCTGTTTTTT
>TRBV7-6|TRBD2|.|TRBJ2-5
CASSSPVGPTSGGYPRETQYF
TGTGCCAGCAGCTCGCCAGTAGGTCCGACTAGCGGGGGATACCCTAGGGAGACCCAGTACTTC
>TRBV27|.|.|TRBJ2-3
CASSFRGAGADTQYF
TGTGCCAGCAGTTTTCGGGGGGCAGGTGCAGATACGCAGTATTTT
>TRBV6-6|.|.|TRBJ2-2
CASTDPRGTSTGELFF
TGTGCCAGCACCGACCCTCGGGGGACGAGTACCGGGGAGCTGTTTTTT
>TRBV18|TRBD1|.|TRBJ1-5
CASSLGTGGGQPQHF
TGTGCCAGCTCACTTGGGACAGGGGGCGGTCAGCCCCAGCATTTT
>TRBV7-2|.|few|TRBJ1-2
CASSLAGVGGYTF
TGTGCCAGCAGCCTGGCAGGGGTTGGTGGCTACACCTTC
>TRBV7-3|.|.|TRBJ2-5
CASSRSEGETQYF
TGTGCCAGCAGTCGGTCGGAGGGAGAGACCCAGTACTTC
>TRBV19|TRBD2|once|TRBJ2-7
CASRASGSYYEQYF
TGTGCCAGTAGGGCTAGCGGGAGCTACTACGAGCAGTACTTC
>TRBV5-4|.|.|TRBJ1-3
CASSLEGVAGNTIYF
TGTGCCAGCAGCTTGGAGGGGGTAGCTGGAAACACCATATATTTT